The 9 T cell receptor beta chains below all came from one sample that was sequenced in a study of CD8 T cells in Susac syndrome. Random hexamers were used to reverse transcribe the RNA input (roughly 0.5 to 1 ug). TCRdb reprocessed the immunoSEQ multiplex PCR reads with MiXCR, giving one entry per CDR3 protein. The repertoire consists of 300,000 to 350,000 distinct CDR3 sequences, with about 90% occurring once and the leading ten covering more than 0.06%. Sample: CD4+ T cells from PBMCs. Receptor source: a human donor with multiple sclerosis.

The chain combines TRBV2 with TRBJ2-1; 10 bases agree with TRBD1. With V trimmed by 6 bases and J by 4 bases, 6 bases remained unmatched. The germline CDR1 and CDR2 sequences are SNHLY and FYNNEI. The CDR3 length is 15 residues. In DNA, the CDR3 is TGTGCCAGCAGAGTAGGGACAGGGGTATACAATGAGCAGTTCTTC. It specifies CASRVGTGVYNEQFF.

This clonotype was counted a single time. The V gene is TRBV7-9, the J gene TRBJ1-4; D unclear. This CDR3 comprises 14 residues. Looked up from germline, CDR1 is SEHNR and CDR2 is FQNEAQ (reference sequence). V lost 0 bases and J 8 bases, leaving 10 bases between the germline ends. The CDR3: CASSLATQIEKLFF. The DNA of the CDR3 is TGTGCCAGCAGCTTAGCAACTCAAATAGAAAAACTGTTTTTT.

The chain is built from TRBV29-1 and TRBJ1-1, with D perhaps TRBD1 (6 bases). V was clipped by 8 bases and J by 5 bases, with 12 bases between them. This CDR3 has 11 amino acids. Germline V CDR1 and CDR2: SQVTM, ANQGSEA. The CDR3 here is CSTNRGTEAFF. The CDR3 bases are TGCAGCACCAATAGGGGGACTGAAGCTTTCTTT.

This chain connects TRBV20-1 to TRBJ2-7; 11 bases are shared with TRBD2. The CDR3 has 16 residues. With 1 base clipped from V and 1 base from J, the junction kept 6 bases outside the gene matches. Germline values: CDR1 DFQATT, CDR2 SNEGSKA (reference sequence). The DNA of the CDR3 is TGCAGTGCTAGAGCCCCGGGACTAGCGGCATCCTACGAGCAGTACTTC. This sequence encodes CSARAPGLAASYEQYF.

This rearrangement joins TRBV5-1 to TRBJ1-5, with TRBD1 as a possible D gene (5 bases). Germline CDR1 reads SGHRS; CDR2 reads YFSETQ. Trimming left V 0 bases short and J 6 bases short, with 16 bases between. The CDR3 spans 16 residues. The CDR3 sequence: CASSLGDSPGLQPQHF. DNA of the CDR3: TGCGCCAGCAGCTTGGGGGACTCACCGGGGCTTCAGCCCCAGCATTTT.

This chain uses TRBV19 with TRBJ2-5, with 8 bases fitting TRBD1. Germline assignment: CDR1 LNHDA and CDR2 SQIVND (reference sequence). CDR3 length: 14 amino acids. V was clipped by 5 bases and J by 5 bases; unmatched bases: 7. DNA for the CDR3: TGTGCCAGTAGTCCTCGGACAGGGCTGGAGACCCAGTACTTC. This gives the protein CASSPRTGLETQYF.

The chain combines TRBV29-1 with TRBJ2-5, with no clear D. This CDR3 is 11 amino acids long. Germline V gives CDR1 SQVTM, CDR2 ANQGSEA. Trimming cost V 7 bases and J 5 bases, with 11 bases left between them. CDR3 protein: CSAVEEETQYF. In DNA, the CDR3 is TGCAGCGCGGTAGAGGAGGAGACCCAGTACTTC. The variable domain in full, with the rest retrieved from reference TRBV29-1 and TRBJ2-5, is SAVISQKPSRDICQRGTSLTIQCQVDSQVTMMFWYRQQPGQSLTLIATANQGSEATYESGFVIDKFPISRPNLTFSTLTVSNMSPEDSSIYLCSAVEEETQYFGPGTRLLVL.

The CDR3 is CASRKGSGDYEQYF. CDR3 bases: TGCGCCAGCAGAAAAGGCTCTGGGGACTACGAGCAGTACTTC. The rearrangement joins TRBV5-1 to TRBJ2-7; D is ambiguous. The germline V and J ends were trimmed by 5 bases and 3 bases, with 15 bases remaining between them. Germline assignment: CDR1 SGHRS and CDR2 YFSETQ. The CDR3 totals 14 residues.

This chain uses TRBV29-1 with TRBJ1-1; D unresolved. Trimming removed 6 bases at V and 6 bases at J, with 8 bases between. This CDR3 contains 10 residues. From germline, CDR1 is SQVTM and CDR2 ANQGSEA. The CDR3 loop is CSVGSAEAFF. DNA for the CDR3: TGCAGCGTGGGGAGCGCTGAAGCTTTCTTT.